Listed here are 15 T cell receptor beta chains from one sample, sequenced in a study of regulatory T cells in long-lasting Graves disease. Time point of the sample: persistent/refractory GD, antithyroid drugs over 5 years with positive TRAb. RNA extracted from PBMCs served as the sequencing template. Arm-PCR of CDR3 regions and iRepertoire HTBI primers were used to build TCR beta libraries. TCRdb used MiXCR to reprocess the multiplex PCR reads, holding one entry per CDR3 protein. The sample consists of about 400,000 distinct CDR3 sequences, less than 25% of them appearing once. Sample: peripheral blood mononuclear cells (PBMCs), taken when the disease was refractory, from a patient treated with antithyroid drugs. Receptors were obtained from a female donor with Graves disease.

This clonotype was counted only a few times. J is TRBJ1-1 and V is TRBV7-8, with unresolved D. The CDR3 totals 16 residues. In germline, CDR1 is SGHVS, CDR2 FQNEAQ. V was trimmed by 0 bases and J by 0 bases, leaving 11 bases between them. The CDR3 reads CASSLAVRLLNTEAFF. In DNA, the CDR3 is TGTGCCAGCAGCTTAGCGGTCAGGCTCTTGAACACTGAAGCTTTCTTT.

This clonotype was observed a few times. The V gene is TRBV20-1, the J gene TRBJ2-7, with D hard to call. The CDR3 is made up of 15 amino acids. Germline V gene data show CDR1 as DFQATT and CDR2 as SNEGSKA (reference sequence). The V end lost 3 bases, the J end lost 0 bases, and 15 bases lay between the germline ends. CDR3 DNA: TGCAGTGCTAGTACCGGGCAGCCCCCCTCCTACGAGCAGTACTTC. Translation: CSASTGQPPSYEQYF.

Only a few counts were recorded for this clonotype. The chain recombines TRBV29-1 with TRBJ1-1; D gene unclear. V was trimmed by 5 bases and J by 1 base, leaving 14 bases between them. This CDR3 region has 14 residues. In germline, CDR1 is SQVTM, CDR2 ANQGSEA. In DNA form, the CDR3 reads TGCAGCGTTCGATTCACAGTTAAGAACACTGAAGCTTTCTTT. Amino acids: CSVRFTVKNTEAFF.

This chain joins TRBV3-1 and TRBJ2-7, with no clear D. Trimming shortened V by 1 base and J by 7 bases, and 11 bases separated the two germline ends. The CDR3 is 13 residues long. Per the germline V gene, CDR1 is LGHDT and CDR2 is YNNKEL (reference sequence). Here the CDR3 DNA reads TGTGCCAGCAGCCAAGCCACATCCAGGGAGCAGTACTTC. Translated: CASSQATSREQYF.

Notes on this clonotype: The final CDR3 position lacks the conserved phenylalanine or tryptophan, pointing to a likely read error. The chain joins TRBV6-4 to TRBJ2-5, with unresolved D. This CDR3 has 11 residues. V dropped 6 bases and J dropped 1 base, with 3 bases sitting between them. Germline V CDR1 and CDR2: MRHNA, SNTAGT. CDR3 amino acids: CASRIQETQYL. The CDR3 DNA follows: TGTGCCAGCAGAATCCAAGAGACCCAGTACCTC.

The table lists this clonotype with many counts. CDR3 residues: CASSRNRDSQGNIQYF. CDR3 nucleotide sequence: TGTGCCAGCAGCCGAAACAGGGACTCCCAAGGAAACATTCAGTACTTC. The chain is built from TRBV27 and TRBJ2-4; D could derive from TRBD1 or TRBD2 (6 bases each). Germline CDR1 is MNHEY and CDR2 is SMNVEV (reference sequence). The CDR3 totals 16 residues. V was clipped by 6 bases and J by 6 bases, with 21 bases between them.

The chain carries TRBV6-1 and TRBJ2-2; D might be TRBD1 or TRBD2, each matching 5 bases. Trimming stripped 10 bases from V and 5 bases from J, with 23 bases between. Germline CDR1 MNHNS, CDR2 SASEGT. The CDR3 totals 16 residues. This CDR3 reads CATAERGEMMTGELFF. In DNA, the CDR3 is TGTGCCACCGCCGAAAGAGGGGAAATGATGACCGGGGAGCTGTTTTTT.

This clonotype was detected only a few times. The chain employs TRBV12-5 and TRBJ2-2, with D possibly being TRBD1 (5 bases). The CDR3 spans 14 residues. Between the trimmed V and J ends, which lost 2 bases and 6 bases, there was a span of 10 bases. Germline values: CDR1 LGHNT, CDR2 FRNRAP. DNA of the CDR3: TGTGCTAGTGGTTTGAAGGGGAAGGCCGGGGAGCTGTTTTTT. It is translated as CASGLKGKAGELFF.

At least ten counts were recorded for this clonotype. The genes are TRBV27 and TRBJ2-2; unclear D gene. CDR3 length: 13 amino acids. Trimming took 4 bases from V and 8 from J, leaving 11 bases between them. The germline V gene has CDR1 MNHEY and CDR2 SMNVEV (reference sequence). The CDR3 DNA sequence: TGTGCCAGCAGTTACCTCCCCGGGGGGGAGCTGTTTTTT. Residues: CASSYLPGGELFF.

This clonotype came up many times. V gene TRBV7-2 combines with J gene TRBJ1-6; no clear D gene. Per the germline V gene, CDR1 is SGHTA and CDR2 is FQGNSA. V was shortened by 1 base and J by 11 bases, with 9 bases between the two germline ends. The CDR3 is 13 residues long. Here the CDR3 reads CASSLVYKTPLHF. In nucleotides, the CDR3 is TGTGCCAGCAGCTTAGTCTATAAGACACCCCTCCACTTT. Using reference TRBV7-2 and TRBJ1-6 for the parts outside the CDR3, the full variable domain is GAGVSQSPSNKVTEKGKDVELRCDPISGHTALYWYRQSLGQGLEFLIYFQGNSAPDKSGLPSDRFSAERTGGSVSTLTIQRTQQEDSAVYLCASSLVYKTPLHFGNGTRLTVT.

This clonotype was detected ten times or more. The chain joins TRBV28 to TRBJ2-7; perhaps TRBD1 as D (8 bases). The V gene lost 1 base and the J gene lost 6 bases, with 16 bases spanning the gap. Germline V gene lookup returns CDR1 MDHEN and CDR2 SYDVKM. The CDR3 loop spans 15 amino acids. CDR3 nucleotides: TGTGCCAGCAGTTTATTCAACAGGGGGGGCGGCGAGCAGTACTTC. Protein: CASSLFNRGGGEQYF.

This clonotype was seen at least ten times. The chain carries TRBV5-5 and TRBJ1-2; TRBD1 might be the D (5 bases). This CDR3 is built from 14 residues. Trimming stripped 4 bases from V and 2 bases from J, with 12 bases between. Looked up from germline, CDR1 is SGHKS and CDR2 is YYEKEE (reference sequence). CDR3 nucleotides: TGTGCCAGCAGCGGCCTGACAGCAAACTATGGCTACACCTTC. This encodes CASSGLTANYGYTF.

This chain connects TRBV28 to TRBJ2-5; D possibly corresponds to TRBD2 (6 bases). Trimming took off 11 bases at V and 1 base at J, with 14 bases between the two ends. Per the germline V gene, CDR1 is MDHEN and CDR2 is SYDVKM. The CDR3 length is 13 residues. The CDR3 is CASVLGGQETQYF. CDR3 DNA sequence: TGTGCCTCAGTTTTGGGGGGCCAAGAGACCCAGTACTTC.

This clonotype has just a few counts. The chain employs TRBV7-2 and TRBJ2-7; D is perhaps TRBD2 (6 bases). The CDR3 has 18 residues. Trimming cost V 1 base and J 0 bases, with 19 bases left between them. Germline V gene data show CDR1 as SGHTA and CDR2 as FQGNSA. CDR3 nucleotide sequence: TGTGCCAGCAGCTTAGAGGGCTTCGCTAGCGAATACTCCTACGAGCAGTACTTC. It translates to CASSLEGFASEYSYEQYF.

This clonotype was observed many times. J is TRBJ2-7 and V is TRBV3-1; 10 bases match TRBD2. Germline trimming cut 1 base from V and 9 bases from J; bases unmatched to any gene: 9. Germline lookup yields CDR1 LGHDT and CDR2 YNNKEL (reference sequence). The CDR3 has 15 residues. The CDR3 DNA sequence: TGTGCCAGCAGCCAAGGAGCGGGAGGGGGAAGAGGGCAGTACTTC. Amino acids: CASSQGAGGGRGQYF.